Listed below are T cell receptor beta chains from one sample, sequenced in a study of blood T cell repertoires in COVID-19. Only in-frame clones appear in the TCRdb table, and some are missing; sequencing was by immunoSEQ multiplex PCR. The data show more than 200,000 clones, with 88% seen just once and less than 3.5% held by the top ten. The sample was peripheral blood. Receptors originate from a woman aged 60-70 years with acute or convalescent COVID-19. The CDR3 runs from the conserved cysteine through the conserved F or W. A D gene is named only where the DNA matches it firmly. Clone size is stated in some rows and not others, as once, few, many or a class when expanded.

>TRBD1|TRBJ1-6|TRBV27|NA
CASSLVGQSGNNSPLHF
TGTGCCAGCAGTTTAGTGGGACAGTCTGGAAATAATTCACCCCTCCACTTT
>NA|TRBJ2-7|TRBV7-9|NA
CASSLGRGPYEQYF
TGTGCCAGCAGCTTAGGAAGGGGCCCCTACGAGCAGTACTTC
>TRBD1|TRBJ1-6|TRBV30|NA
CAWSQDRGGSPLHF
TGTGCCTGGAGTCAGGACAGGGGGGGTTCACCCCTCCACTTT
>TRBD2|TRBJ2-7|TRBV5-6|NA
CASSSFSRTSPSYEQYF
TGTGCCAGCAGCTCATTTTCCCGGACTAGCCCCTCCTACGAGCAGTACTTC
>NA|TRBJ1-1|TRBV5-1|NA
CASSLPGATMNTEAFF
TGCGCCAGCAGCTTGCCAGGGGCTACTATGAACACTGAAGCTTTCTTT
>NA|TRBJ1-5|TRBV18|NA
CASSPPPGEPQHF
TGTGCCAGCTCACCACCACCCGGAGAGCCCCAGCATTTT
>NA|TRBJ2-3|TRBV30|NA
CASSGLTDTQYF
TGTGCCTCGAGCGGACTCACAGATACGCAGTATTTT
>NA|TRBJ1-4|TRBV5-8|NA
CASSPYAPRPGQKKEKLFF
TGTGCCAGCAGCCCCTACGCACCCCGGCCGGGACAAAAGAAGGAAAAACTGTTTTTT
>TRBD1|TRBJ1-5|TRBV3-1/TRBV3-2|NA
CASSDMSGQGRDQPQHF
TGTGCCAGCAGCGACATGAGTGGACAGGGAAGAGATCAGCCCCAGCATTTT
>NA|TRBJ2-2|TRBV11-3|NA
CASSGTRAGELFF
TGTGCCAGCAGCGGGACACGGGCCGGGGAGCTGTTTTTT
>NA|TRBJ1-1|TRBV7-2|NA
CASSTGPGQTTEAFF
TGTGCCAGCAGCACCGGACCAGGACAGACCACTGAAGCTTTCTTT
>NA|TRBJ1-5|TRBV18|NA
CASSPGRGQPQHF
TGTGCCAGCTCACCAGGACGGGGGCAGCCCCAGCATTTT
>NA|TRBJ2-7|TRBV6-5|few
CASRAPGDYEQYF
TGTGCCAGCAGAGCCCCAGGGGACTACGAGCAGTACTTC
>NA|TRBJ2-1|TRBV7-2|NA
CASSLVSLGGYNEQFF
TGTGCCAGCAGCTTAGTCTCGCTGGGGGGTTACAATGAGCAGTTCTTC
>NA|TRBJ2-7|TRBV28|NA
CAGGEQYF
TGTGCCGGCGGTGAGCAGTACTTC
>NA|TRBJ2-2|TRBV18|NA
CASSPQTPGPNTGELFF
TGTGCCAGCTCACCACAGACCCCAGGGCCGAACACCGGGGAGCTGTTTTTT
>TRBD1|TRBJ1-1|TRBV19|few
CASSIGQGGAVSAEAFF
TGTGCCAGTAGTATAGGTCAAGGGGGCGCAGTATCGGCTGAAGCTTTCTTT
>TRBD2|TRBJ2-5|TRBV4-1|few
CATGLAATETQYF
TGCGCTACGGGACTAGCGGCGACGGAGACCCAGTACTTC
>TRBD1|TRBJ1-1|TRBV20-1|NA
CSASNSRGPTEAFF
TGCAGTGCTAGTAACTCCAGGGGGCCCACTGAAGCTTTCTTT
>NA|TRBJ2-7|TRBV5-4|NA
CASTRPGDTSYEQYF
TGTGCCAGCACCCGTCCGGGGGATACCTCCTACGAGCAGTACTTC
>TRBD2|TRBJ2-1|TRBV5-5|NA
CASSPGVAGRNEQFF
TGTGCCAGCAGCCCCGGAGTAGCGGGACGGAATGAGCAGTTCTTC
>TRBD1|TRBJ2-5|TRBV12-3/TRBV12-4|NA
CASRRTGKETQYF
TGTGCCAGCAGACGGACAGGGAAGGAGACCCAGTACTTC
>TRBD1|TRBJ1-3|TRBV2|NA
CASSGGTAGNTIYF
TGTGCCAGCAGTGGGGGGACAGCTGGAAACACCATATATTTT
>TRBD2|TRBJ2-3|TRBV11-2|NA
CASSRGTSGGLDTQYF
TGTGCCAGCAGCCGTGGGACTAGCGGGGGGTTGGATACGCAGTATTTT
>NA|TRBJ1-3|TRBV13|NA
CASSLARTSGNTIYF
TGTGCCAGCAGCTTAGCGAGAACCTCTGGAAACACCATATATTTT
>TRBD1|TRBJ1-2|TRBV7-9|NA
CASSVPGTDNGYTF
TGTGCCAGCAGCGTCCCCGGGACAGATAATGGCTACACCTTC
>NA|TRBJ1-1|TRBV19|NA
CASRDYTEAFF
TGTGCCAGTAGGGACTACACTGAAGCTTTCTTT
>NA|TRBJ2-1|TRBV3-1/TRBV3-2|NA
CASSQEESPYNEQFF
TGTGCCAGCAGCCAAGAGGAGTCGCCCTACAATGAGCAGTTCTTC
>NA|TRBJ1-2|TRBV7-2|NA
CASSLGRWQGRYGYTF
TGTGCCAGCAGCTTAGGACGTTGGCAGGGCCGCTATGGCTACACCTTC
>NA|TRBJ1-6|TRBV11-1|NA
CASSLERTALNSPLHF
TGTGCCAGCAGCTTAGAGCGGACAGCCTTGAATTCACCCCTCCACTTT
>TRBD1|TRBJ1-2|TRBV9|NA
CASSVVGGGSGYTF
TGTGCCAGCAGCGTAGTCGGAGGGGGCTCGGGCTACACCTTC
>TRBD1|TRBJ1-1|TRBV6-6|NA
CASSYGPGGNTEAFF
TGTGCCAGCAGTTACGGACCAGGGGGCAACACTGAAGCTTTCTTT
>NA|TRBJ2-2|TRBV5-6|NA
CASSVTGFFTGELFF
TGTGCCAGCAGCGTAACAGGGTTTTTCACCGGGGAGCTGTTTTTT
>TRBD1|TRBJ1-5|TRBV27|NA
CASSLSNNPGGALRQPQHF
TGTGCCAGCAGTTTATCGAATAATCCAGGGGGCGCCTTAAGGCAGCCCCAGCATTTT
>TRBD1|TRBJ1-2|TRBV5-6|NA
CASSRLVDREPSRGYTF
TGTGCCAGCAGCCGTCTCGTGGACAGGGAGCCCTCTCGAGGCTACACCTTC
>TRBD1|TRBJ2-2|TRBV9|few
CASSLDRGHTGELFF
TGTGCCAGCAGCCTAGACAGGGGGCACACCGGGGAGCTGTTTTTT
>TRBD1|TRBJ1-5|TRBV5-1|NA
CASSPSAGGNQPQHF
TGCGCCAGCAGCCCAAGTGCAGGGGGTAATCAGCCCCAGCATTTT
>NA|TRBJ1-4|TRBV7-2|NA
CASSVGQNEKLFF
TGTGCCAGCAGCGTCGGACAGAATGAAAAACTGTTTTTT
>TRBD1|TRBJ1-2|TRBV5-1|NA
CASSPGQGGSYTF
TGCGCCAGCAGCCCTGGACAGGGAGGGAGCTACACCTTC
>NA|TRBJ2-1|TRBV4-3|NA
CASSQVAYPGGSYNEQFF
TGCGCCAGCAGCCAAGTGGCTTACCCGGGTGGCTCCTACAATGAGCAGTTCTTC
>NA|TRBJ2-1|TRBV7-2|NA
CASSFDPTAPWSEQFF
TGTGCCAGCAGCTTCGACCCGACGGCCCCGTGGAGTGAGCAGTTCTTC
>NA|TRBJ1-4|TRBV24-1|NA
CATSDRGTPNEKLFF
TGTGCCACCAGTGATCGCGGGACTCCGAATGAAAAACTGTTTTTT
>TRBD2|TRBJ2-3|TRBV2|NA
CASSQLAANTDTQYF
TGTGCCAGCAGCCAACTAGCGGCAAACACAGATACGCAGTATTTT
>TRBD2|TRBJ2-1|TRBV15|NA
CATSRDFTGGPFF
TGTGCCACCAGCAGAGATTTTACGGGAGGTCCGTTCTTC
>NA|TRBJ1-1|TRBV28|NA
CASSFSRLKNTEAFF
TGTGCCAGCAGCTTCTCCCGGTTGAAGAACACTGAAGCTTTCTTT
>TRBD1|TRBJ2-7|TRBV18|few
CASSPTGMPGNEQYF
TGTGCCAGCTCACCGACAGGGATGCCGGGGAACGAGCAGTACTTC
>TRBD1|TRBJ2-3|TRBV7-9|once
CASSSRQGPQYF
TGTGCCAGCAGCTCACGACAGGGTCCGCAGTATTTT
>NA|TRBJ1-4|TRBV11-2|NA
CASSQNPGRTDSTNEKLFF
TGTGCCAGCAGCCAAAATCCCGGGAGGACCGATTCAACTAATGAAAAACTGTTTTTT
>NA|TRBJ1-1|TRBV9|NA
CASSAGPRDTLNTEAFF
TGTGCCAGCAGCGCGGGACCTAGGGACACCCTGAACACTGAAGCTTTCTTT
>TRBD1|TRBJ1-2|TRBV7-8|once
CASSPSRDRFYGYTF
TGTGCCAGCAGCCCGTCCCGGGACAGATTCTATGGCTACACCTTC
>NA|TRBJ1-2|TRBV27|few
CASSPSGTAHYGYTF
TGTGCCAGCAGTCCTTCAGGAACCGCCCACTATGGCTACACCTTC
>TRBD1|TRBJ2-7|TRBV28|NA
CASSLRTGSYEQYF
TGTGCCAGCAGTTTGAGGACAGGGAGCTACGAGCAGTACTTC
>NA|TRBJ1-5|TRBV24-1|NA
CATSDLPGRGWPQHF
TGTGCCACCAGTGATTTGCCCGGCAGGGGATGGCCCCAGCATTTT
>NA|TRBJ1-1|TRBV2|NA
CAASSGEAFF
TGTGCCGCGTCCAGCGGTGAAGCTTTCTTT